Listed here is a single T cell receptor (beta chain). This could be a read error, since a much larger clone is one nucleotide away. In germline, CDR1 is LGHNA, CDR2 YNFKEQ. V lost 1 base, J lost 7 bases, and 17 bases lay in between. CDR3 size: 15 residues. Previously, flow cytometry had revealed CD8+CD57+ cell expansion in the patients chosen for sequencing. This sample is part of a study of CD8+CD57+ T cells in acquired aplastic anemia. The overall study: The sorted CD4+ and CD8+ cells yielded an average about 3.3 ug of DNA.

Genomic DNA constituted the template upon which TCR beta VDJ and CDR3 profiling was performed. TCRdb fed the reads into MiXCR, producing one record per CDR3 protein. Among some 180,000 distinct CDR3 sequences, about 44% were seen once, and the ten largest hold 13%. The chain employs TRBV4-2 and TRBJ2-7, with D possibly TRBD2 on 7 matching bases. Source material: sorted CD4+, CD8+, or CD8+CD57+ T cells (not recorded which) from PBMCs. The source is a human donor with aplastic anemia. The CDR3 DNA reads as TGTGCCAGCAGCCAAGTGGGGGTGGGGGGGCAGGAGCAGTACTTC. Translation gives CASSQVGVGGQEQYF.